This entry lists 23 T cell receptor beta chains sequenced from one sample in a study of spatial heterogeneity in lung cancer. Findings of the study overall: How many expanded intratumoral alpha and beta TCRs were present tracked the tumor mutation count, which was a count of nonsynonymous mutations.

Time point in this sample: sample taken at primary tumor resection. One entry per CDR3 protein results from TCRdb running MiXCR on the 5' RACE reads. The repertoire holds 3,000 to 4,000 distinct CDR3 sequences, 5% to 6% seen once, with roughly 16% in the top ten. Their target antigens are unknown. The starting material was lung tumor tissue, obtained at surgery. The receptor source for this set is a female donor with early-stage non-small cell lung cancer.

This clonotype has at least ten counts. The chain links TRBV27 to TRBJ1-5; 7 bases map to TRBD1. CDR3 length equals 14 residues. CDR1 and CDR2 (germline): MNHEY, SMNVEV (reference sequence). Trimming cost V 9 bases and J 0 bases; bases outside gene matches: 5. The CDR3 DNA sequence: TGTGCCAGTGGGGACAGCTATAGCAATCAGCCCCAGCATTTT. Translated: CASGDSYSNQPQHF.

This clonotype was seen many times. CDR3 coding DNA: TGTGCCAGCAGTGGGGAGATCACCGGGGAGCTGTTTTTT. It encodes CASSGEITGELFF. The genes are TRBV2 and TRBJ2-2; the D gene is possibly TRBD2 (5 bases). CDR1 and CDR2 from the germline V gene are SNHLY and FYNNEI. The CDR3 spans 13 residues. V was clipped by 4 bases and J by 4 bases, with 7 bases between them.

This clonotype turned up a few times. This chain joins TRBV12-3 or TRBV12-4 and TRBJ2-7, with D perhaps TRBD1 (6 bases). CDR3 size: 14 residues. V lost 6 bases to trimming and J lost 2 bases, with 14 bases between them. CDR3 sequence: CASSNRQVTYEQYF. The CDR3 DNA sequence: TGTGCCAGCAGCAACCGACAGGTTACCTACGAGCAGTACTTC.

By sample fraction, this clonotype is medium-sized. The J gene is TRBJ2-1, the V gene TRBV27; D gene unclear. Trimming shortened V by 3 bases and J by 13 bases, and 16 bases separated the two germline ends. Germline V lookup: CDR1 MNHEY, CDR2 SMNVEV (reference sequence). CDR3 length: 13 residues. The CDR3 sequence: CASSLDPRSRQFF. The CDR3 DNA reads as TGTGCCAGCAGTTTGGACCCACGGAGCCGCCAGTTCTTC.

This clonotype was seen many times. V gene TRBV3-1 combines with J gene TRBJ1-2; no firm D call. Germline assignment: CDR1 LGHDT and CDR2 YNNKEL (reference sequence). Trimming stripped 3 bases from V and 4 bases from J, with 6 bases between. The CDR3 has 12 residues. The CDR3 nucleotides read TGTGCCAGCAGCCAGGAAGCCTATGGCTACACCTTC. It translates to CASSQEAYGYTF.

This clonotype is medium-sized. This chain connects TRBV5-4 to TRBJ2-1, with a possible D match to TRBD1 (6 bases). The V end was cut by 4 bases, the J end by 7 bases, with 18 bases between. The CDR3 runs 15 residues. Germline V lookup: CDR1 SGHNT, CDR2 YYREEE (reference sequence). The CDR3 DNA reads TGTGCCAGCAGCGCGGCAGGGGCTCTTAAGAATGAGCAGTTCTTC. Protein: CASSAAGALKNEQFF.

This clonotype was seen many times. This sequence joins TRBV10-3 and TRBJ1-5; D remains unclear. Germline V gene sequence: CDR1 ENHRY, CDR2 SYGVKD. The V end lost 6 bases, the J end lost 6 bases, and 12 bases lay between the germline ends. The CDR3 extends over 13 amino acids. The CDR3 DNA follows: TGTGCCATCAGCGAAGGTGAAGGTCAGCCCCAGCATTTT. Translation: CAISEGEGQPQHF.

This clonotype is medium-sized in the sample. The chain couples TRBV7-2 to TRBJ2-7; 7 positions match TRBD2. CDR3 size: 14 residues. The germline gives CDR1 SGHTA, CDR2 FQGNSA. J lost 2 bases, V lost 5 bases, and 6 bases had no gene match. CDR3 loop: CASSRSGSAYEQYF. Here the CDR3 DNA reads TGTGCCAGCAGCCGTAGCGGGTCTGCCTACGAGCAGTACTTC.

By sample fraction, this clonotype is medium-sized. The chain carries TRBV20-1 and TRBJ1-5, with 11 bases fitting TRBD1. V was pared by 7 bases and J by 3 bases, with 5 bases of the junction left unmatched. The CDR3 extends over 14 amino acids. Germline-derived CDR1 and CDR2 are DFQATT and SNEGSKA (reference sequence). CDR3 nucleotide sequence: TGCAGTGTCGGGACAGGGGGATTCAATCAGCCCCAGCATTTT. Protein: CSVGTGGFNQPQHF.

In its sample, this clonotype ranks as medium-sized. J is TRBJ1-5 and V is TRBV2, with 7 nucleotides matching TRBD1. Germline loops: CDR1 SNHLY, CDR2 FYNNEI. This CDR3 region has 14 residues. The junction had 5 bases not matched to a gene; V was cut back by 6 bases and J by 3 bases. In DNA, the CDR3 is TGTGCCAGCAGCGACAGGGTTGACAATCAGCCCCAGCATTTT. Its translation is CASSDRVDNQPQHF.

This clonotype is termed medium-sized. The chain is built from TRBV20-1 and TRBJ1-2; no reliable D call. The CDR3 runs 16 residues. V lost 0 bases and J lost 2, with 16 bases in between. The germline V gene encodes CDR1 DFQATT and CDR2 SNEGSKA (reference sequence). CDR3 sequence (DNA): TGCAGTGCTAGAGAAAGGACGACCACCTGGAACTATGGCTACACCTTC. This gives the protein CSARERTTTWNYGYTF.

This rearrangement joins TRBV28 to TRBJ2-7, with D tentatively TRBD2 (6 bases). This CDR3 contains 15 residues. Trimming took off 4 bases at V and 0 bases at J, with 13 bases between the two ends. Germline loops: CDR1 MDHEN, CDR2 SYDVKM. CDR3 sequence (DNA): TGTGCCAGCAGTTCCCGGACTACCGCCTCCTACGAGCAGTACTTC. Translated: CASSSRTTASYEQYF.

This clonotype is classed as medium-sized. The CDR3 is CSAALITITSGTSYEQYF. CDR3 nucleotides: TGCAGTGCTGCCCTCATTACCATAACTAGCGGGACCTCCTACGAGCAGTACTTC. The chain links TRBV20-1 to TRBJ2-7; 10 bases map to TRBD2. The germline CDR1 and CDR2 sequences are DFQATT and SNEGSKA (reference sequence). The CDR3 has 18 residues. V was pared by 5 bases and J by 0 bases, with 16 bases of the junction left unmatched.

This clonotype is labeled medium-sized (0.01 to 0.1%). The chain combines TRBV6-6 with TRBJ1-5, with TRBD1 as a possible D gene (6 bases). Germline CDR1 and CDR2: MNHNY and SVGAGI (reference sequence). The germline V and J ends were trimmed by 3 bases and 0 bases, with 9 bases remaining between them. The CDR3 is made up of 15 amino acids. For the CDR3, the DNA is TGTGCCAGCAGTTATCGGACAGATAGCAATCAGCCCCAGCATTTT. This codes for CASSYRTDSNQPQHF.

By its share, this clonotype is medium-sized. This chain uses TRBV7-2 with TRBJ2-1; TRBD1 or TRBD2 may be the D gene (6 bases each). This CDR3 region has 17 residues. The V and J ends lost 4 bases and 0 bases respectively, with 16 bases between them. Germline CDR1 and CDR2: SGHTA and FQGNSA. The CDR3, as DNA: TGTGCCAGCAGCTCCAGGAGGGGGTCGAGCTCCTACAATGAGCAGTTCTTC. Translated, it gives CASSSRRGSSSYNEQFF.

By share, this clonotype counts as medium-sized. The chain joins TRBV29-1 to TRBJ2-1, with D unresolved. Trimming stripped 1 base from V and 8 bases from J, with 12 bases between. The CDR3 contains 13 residues. Germline CDR1 and CDR2: SQVTM and ANQGSEA. In DNA, the CDR3 is TGCAGCGTTGAAGCCCCTTATGACCATGAGCAGTTCTTC. Residues: CSVEAPYDHEQFF.

This clonotype counts as medium-sized (0.01 to 0.1%). This CDR3 reads CSASIAGGSEQYV. Here the CDR3 DNA reads TGCAGCGCAAGCATAGCGGGAGGTTCCGAGCAGTACGTC. The chain links TRBV29-1 to TRBJ2-7; TRBD2 agrees at 10 bases. The CDR3 runs to 13 residues. The junction had 9 bases not matched to a gene; V was cut back by 7 bases and J by 6 bases. Germline CDR1 is SQVTM and CDR2 is ANQGSEA.

V usage is TRBV30 and J usage is TRBJ1-5; D is unresolved. The CDR3 is 14 residues long. V shed 3 bases and J shed 3 bases, with 12 bases lying between them. Looked up from germline, CDR1 is GTSNPN and CDR2 is SVGIG (reference sequence). CDR3 protein: CAWSGFSPNQPQHF. The CDR3 DNA reads TGTGCCTGGAGCGGGTTTTCCCCCAATCAGCCCCAGCATTTT.

Ten or more counts support this clonotype. The rearrangement uses TRBV7-2 and TRBJ2-1; D is unresolved. This CDR3 has 14 amino acids. V lost 0 bases to trimming and J lost 5 bases, with 8 bases between them. Germline CDR1 is SGHTA and CDR2 is FQGNSA. The CDR3 region has the DNA TGTGCCAGCAGCTTAGCGCGTCTGGACAATGAGCAGTTCTTC. It codes for CASSLARLDNEQFF.

Within the sample, this clonotype is medium-sized (0.01 to 0.1%). The CDR3 sequence: CSTSGISGNTIYF. The CDR3 DNA reads as TGCAGCACTTCGGGGATCTCTGGAAACACCATATATTTT. This chain joins TRBV20-1 and TRBJ1-3, with no clear D. CDR3 size: 13 residues. Germline-derived CDR1 and CDR2 are DFQATT and SNEGSKA (reference sequence).

The chain is built from TRBV20-1 and TRBJ2-4; D may be TRBD2 (6 bases). Per germline, CDR1 DFQATT and CDR2 SNEGSKA (reference sequence). V was clipped by 3 bases and J by 7 bases, with 16 bases between them. The length of the CDR3 is 14 residues. CDR3: CSASPDIGGNIQYF. The CDR3 DNA sequence: TGCAGTGCTAGCCCTGACATTGGGGGGAACATTCAGTACTTC.

The rearrangement links TRBV20-1 to TRBJ2-4; TRBD1 aligns across 12 bases. Germline V gives CDR1 DFQATT, CDR2 SNEGSKA (reference sequence). The CDR3 runs 18 residues. V shed 3 bases, J shed 2 bases, and the junction held 11 bases outside the gene matches. The CDR3 protein is CSARLPGTGGWTKNIQYF. CDR3 DNA: TGCAGTGCTAGGTTACCTGGGACAGGGGGCTGGACCAAAAACATTCAGTACTTC.

By its share, this clonotype is medium-sized. The chain is built from TRBV11-2 and TRBJ2-3; 7 nucleotides agree with TRBD2. Trimming cost V 10 bases and J 5 bases; bases outside gene matches: 3. CDR3 length: 11 amino acids. CDR1 is SGHAT and CDR2 is FQNNGV in the germline V gene. As DNA, the CDR3 is TGTGCCATTGGCGGGGGAGATACGCAGTATTTT. Its translation: CAIGGGDTQYF.